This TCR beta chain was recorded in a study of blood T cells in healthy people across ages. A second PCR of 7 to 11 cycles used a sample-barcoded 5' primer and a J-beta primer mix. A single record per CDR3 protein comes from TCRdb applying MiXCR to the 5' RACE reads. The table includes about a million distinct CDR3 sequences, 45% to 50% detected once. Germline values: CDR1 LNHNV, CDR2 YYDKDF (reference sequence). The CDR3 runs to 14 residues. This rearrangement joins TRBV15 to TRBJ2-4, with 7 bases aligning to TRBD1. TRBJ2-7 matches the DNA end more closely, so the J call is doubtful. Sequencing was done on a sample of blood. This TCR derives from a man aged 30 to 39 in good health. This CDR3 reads CATSSRTGYYEQYF. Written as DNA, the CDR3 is TGTGCCACCAGCAGCCGGACAGGATACTACGAGCAGTACTTC.